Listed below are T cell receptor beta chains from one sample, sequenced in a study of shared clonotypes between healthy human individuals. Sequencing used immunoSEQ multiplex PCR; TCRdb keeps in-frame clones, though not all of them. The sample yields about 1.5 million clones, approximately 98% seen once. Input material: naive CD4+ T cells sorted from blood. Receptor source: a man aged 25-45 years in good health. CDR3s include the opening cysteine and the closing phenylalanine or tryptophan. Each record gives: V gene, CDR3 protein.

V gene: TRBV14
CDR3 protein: CASSQVDRAGYGYTF

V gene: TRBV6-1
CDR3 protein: CASSKAGVVYEQYF

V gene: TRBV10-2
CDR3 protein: CASTGGFLAGTLSSYEQYF

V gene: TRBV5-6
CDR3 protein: CASSFLETQYF

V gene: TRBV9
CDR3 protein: CASSLAGGTSDEQFF

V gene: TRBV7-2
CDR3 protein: CASSLAPTPIYEQYF

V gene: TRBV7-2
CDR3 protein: CASSLAGATDTQYF

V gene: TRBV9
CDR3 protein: CASSGGVNNEQFF

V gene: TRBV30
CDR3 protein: CAWSAFQGRANYGYTF

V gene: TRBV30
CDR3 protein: CAWKPDRGAYEQYF

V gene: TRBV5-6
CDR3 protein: CASSSAGPSIAGQYF

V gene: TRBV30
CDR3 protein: CARRRAGSNTGELFF

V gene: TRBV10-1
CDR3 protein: CASSESLAGDRGDEQFF

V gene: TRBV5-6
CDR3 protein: CASSLPIRTSGNYGYTF

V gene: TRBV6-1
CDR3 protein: CASSVDGSYSYTF

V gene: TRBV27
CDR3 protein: CASRRRPSGSSSGANVLTF

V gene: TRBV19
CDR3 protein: CASSISRAYEQYF

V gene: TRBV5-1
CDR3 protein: CASSSTPGSGANVLTF

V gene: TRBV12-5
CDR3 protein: CASGLSGNYGYTF

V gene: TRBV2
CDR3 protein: CASSDVGTDTQYF

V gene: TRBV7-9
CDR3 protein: CASRHGGAEQFF

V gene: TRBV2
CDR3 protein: CASAQDRDKTQYF

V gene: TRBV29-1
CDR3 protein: CTSRQGPSGAQYF

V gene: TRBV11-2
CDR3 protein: CASSPFRDRAYNEQFF

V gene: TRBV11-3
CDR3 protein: CASSPKNTDTQYF